The 16 T cell receptor beta chains below all came from one sample that was sequenced in a study of CD8 T cells in Susac syndrome. RNA amounts of roughly 0.45 to 1 ug underwent reverse transcription with random hexamers. TCRdb passed the immunoSEQ multiplex PCR reads through MiXCR, listing each CDR3 protein once. The sample holds about 190,000 distinct CDR3 sequences, approximately 96% seen once. Sequencing was done on a sample of CD4+ T cells from PBMCs. These receptor sequences come from a human donor with Susac syndrome.

The CDR3 sequence: CAISDGGGYEQYF. DNA for the CDR3: TGTGCCATCAGTGACGGGGGTGGCTACGAGCAGTACTTC. The chain carries TRBV10-3 and TRBJ2-7, with D perhaps TRBD2 (6 bases). This CDR3 contains 13 residues. Germline lookup yields CDR1 ENHRY and CDR2 SYGVKD. V dropped 3 bases and J dropped 3 bases, with 9 bases sitting between them.

CDR3 sequence reads: CASSLLAGGGETQYF. CDR3 nucleotide sequence: TGTGCCAGCAGCTTGCTAGCGGGGGGCGGAGAGACCCAGTACTTC. This chain connects TRBV5-8 to TRBJ2-5; 11 bases align to TRBD2. This CDR3 contains 15 residues. The germline gives CDR1 SGHTS, CDR2 YDEGEE. Trimming took 1 base from V and 4 from J; bases not matched to a gene: 3.

The rearrangement uses TRBV7-8 and TRBJ2-5; D possibly uses TRBD1 or TRBD2 (5 bases each). The germline V gene encodes CDR1 SGHVS and CDR2 FQNEAQ. CDR3 length: 16 amino acids. V lost 1 base and J lost 3, with 15 bases in between. CDR3 nucleotide sequence: TGTGCCAGCAGCTTAGGTGGGGCATTCGGGGAAGAGACCCAGTACTTC. Protein product: CASSLGGAFGEETQYF.

The chain is built from TRBV3-1 and TRBJ2-7, with D tentatively TRBD2 (7 bases). Germline V lookup: CDR1 LGHDT, CDR2 YNNKEL (reference sequence). This CDR3 has 13 amino acids. V gave up 4 bases and J gave up 6 bases, with 13 bases separating them. In DNA form, the CDR3 reads TGTGCCAGCAGCCCCGGGGGGCCGGGCGAGCAGTACTTC. Its translation is CASSPGGPGEQYF.

The genes are TRBV12-3 or TRBV12-4 and TRBJ2-6, with TRBD1 identical over 10 bases. The J segment lost 8 bases and the V segment lost 5 bases, leaving 6 bases of the junction unmatched. This CDR3 is built from 15 residues. The CDR3, as DNA: TGTGCCAGCAGTACCGGGACAGGGGTAACCAACGTCCTGACTTTC. Protein product: CASSTGTGVTNVLTF.

This clonotype has just one count. The V call is TRBV29-1, the J call TRBJ1-1; D gene ambiguous. V shed 5 bases and J shed 0 bases, with 4 bases lying between them. The CDR3 runs 11 residues. The V gene's germline CDR1 is SQVTM and CDR2 ANQGSEA. This chain's CDR3 is CSVSVNTEAFF. The CDR3 nucleotides read TGCAGCGTTAGTGTGAACACTGAAGCTTTCTTT. The variable domain in full, completed from reference TRBV29-1 and TRBJ1-1, reads SAVISQKPSRDICQRGTSLTIQCQVDSQVTMMFWYRQQPGQSLTLIATANQGSEATYESGFVIDKFPISRPNLTFSTLTVSNMSPEDSSIYLCSVSVNTEAFFGQGTRLTVV.

The chain joins TRBV7-9 to TRBJ2-1, with TRBD2 matching 7 bases. The CDR3 is 15 residues long. The germline CDR1 and CDR2 sequences are SEHNR and FQNEAQ (reference sequence). V lost 3 bases and J lost 10; bases outside the gene matches: 12. This CDR3 is CASSFPGLWRREQFF. The CDR3 bases are TGTGCCAGCAGCTTCCCGGGACTATGGCGTCGGGAGCAGTTCTTC. Full variable domain (missing parts from reference TRBV7-9 and TRBJ2-1): DTGVSQNPRHKITKRGQNVTFRCDPISEHNRLYWYRQTLGQGPEFLTYFQNEAQLEKSRLLSDRFSAERPKGSFSTLEIQRTEQGDSAMYLCASSFPGLWRREQFFGPGTRLTVL.

The J gene is TRBJ2-1, the V gene TRBV6-2 or TRBV6-3; TRBD2 matches 10 bases. Germline CDR1 reads MNHEY; CDR2 reads SVGEGT. The length of the CDR3 is 15 residues. The ends lost 7 bases at V and 6 bases at J; junction bases unmatched: 9. The CDR3 region has the DNA TGTGCCAGCATCGACCCTAGCGGGGGAGTCAATGAGCAGTTCTTC. It encodes CASIDPSGGVNEQFF.

The V and J genes are TRBV2 and TRBJ1-1, with 9 bases lining up with TRBD1. V shed 6 bases, J shed 9 bases, and the junction held 11 bases outside the gene matches. Per germline, CDR1 SNHLY and CDR2 FYNNEI. This CDR3 comprises 14 residues. The DNA of the CDR3 is TGTGCCAGCAGGGGGGACAGGGTGGGGATTAAAGCTTTCTTT. Its translation is CASRGDRVGIKAFF.

This clonotype was seen more than once but under ten times. The chain joins TRBV4-3 to TRBJ2-1; D unclear. The CDR3 contains 15 residues. The germline CDR1 and CDR2 sequences are LGHNA and YSLEER. The V gene lost 0 bases and the J gene lost 4 bases, with 10 bases spanning the gap. CDR3 in amino acids: CASSQEGRAYNEQFF. The CDR3 region has the DNA TGCGCCAGCAGCCAAGAAGGAAGGGCTTACAATGAGCAGTTCTTC.

The chain uses TRBV5-6 and TRBJ1-1; no definite D call. Germline V CDR1 and CDR2: SGHDT, YYEEEE. V shed 0 bases and J shed 2 bases, with 8 bases lying between them. The CDR3 sequence is 14 residues long. CDR3 residues: CASSLVVGNTEAFF. The CDR3 coding sequence is TGTGCCAGCAGCTTGGTGGTCGGTAACACTGAAGCTTTCTTT.

This clonotype was detected only once. This chain uses TRBV7-2 with TRBJ2-1; tentative D call: TRBD1 (6 bases). The germline V and J ends were trimmed by 6 bases and 10 bases, with 13 bases remaining between them. Germline V gene data show CDR1 as SGHTA and CDR2 as FQGNSA. The CDR3 is made up of 12 amino acids. The CDR3 nucleotides read TGTGCCAGCAGTTACGAACAGGGAGAGCAGTTCTTC. Amino acid sequence: CASSYEQGEQFF.

This clonotype was observed a single time. The rearrangement uses TRBV12-3 or TRBV12-4 and TRBJ1-2, with a weak D call TRBD1 (5 bases). V was clipped by 1 base and J by 4 bases, with 10 bases between them. The CDR3 has 14 residues. In DNA, the CDR3 is TGTGCCAGCAGTTTAGGGACAACGACCTATGGCTACACCTTC. This codes for CASSLGTTTYGYTF.

A word on this clonotype: A junction boundary mismatches the germline segment, possibly from a read error. The J gene is TRBJ2-3, the V gene TRBV12-5, with D unclear. CDR3 length equals 13 residues. CDR1 and CDR2 from the germline V gene are LGHNT and FRNRAP. This CDR3 is CASSLLVTDTQYF. In nucleotides, the CDR3 is TGTGCTAGTAGTTTGTTGGTCACAGATACGCAGTATTTT.

CDR3 bases: TGCAGTGCTAGAGATAACGGGGGTCGGCCATACTCCTACAATGAGCAGTTCTTC. Residues: CSARDNGGRPYSYNEQFF. The chain employs TRBV20-1 and TRBJ2-1; D possibly corresponds to TRBD2 (6 bases). The CDR3 consists of 18 residues. Germline V lookup: CDR1 DFQATT, CDR2 SNEGSKA (reference sequence). V lost 0 bases, J lost 0 bases, and 18 bases lay in between.

Here the CDR3 DNA reads TGCGCCAGCAGCCGCCGGGACAGCCAGTCGGAAGCTTTCTTT. Translating it yields CASSRRDSQSEAFF. V usage is TRBV4-3 and J usage is TRBJ1-1, with 7 positions matching TRBD1. This CDR3 has 14 amino acids. The junction had 10 bases not matched to a gene; V was cut back by 4 bases and J by 8 bases. The V gene's germline CDR1 is LGHNA and CDR2 YSLEER.